Sequencing of this T cell receptor beta chain was carried out in a study of response to subunit inactivated influenza vaccine. TCRdb reanalysed the RT-PCR reads using MiXCR and keeps one entry per CDR3 protein. Of under 550,000 distinct CDR3 sequences in the sample, less than 7.5% were seen once. A few counts support this clonotype. What it binds is not known. The study's findings and limits: Authors suggested seasonal influenza vaccinations each recruit few new T cells.

The V gene's germline CDR1 is MNHEY and CDR2 SMNVEV (reference sequence). CDR3 length equals 16 residues. Trimming shortened V by 0 bases and J by 4 bases, and 16 bases separated the two germline ends. Specimen: PBMCs from blood, collected about 23 months after vaccination. The chain combines TRBV27 with TRBJ2-7; D unresolved. The source of this sequence is a man aged 45 to 70 who received an inactivated influenza vaccine. The CDR3 region is CASSLSARSVEYEQYF. The CDR3 coding sequence is TGTGCCAGCAGTTTATCCGCCAGGTCTGTGGAATACGAGCAGTACTTC.